The source of this TCR beta chain is a study of sequential checkpoint blockade in melanoma. As for the study in general: Randomization was 1:1 between first-line nivolumab→ipilimumab and ipilimumab→nivolumab. Maintenance nivolumab came after either treatment sequence.

This clone turned up a few times. Treatment in this sample: randomized to nivolumab then ipilimumab (arm A) or the reverse (arm B). Patients had received no earlier DNA-damaging chemotherapy. Live CD3+CD8+ CD19− CD56− cells were sorted from PBMCs. Libraries were prepared by immunoSEQ multiplex PCR; TCRdb keeps only in-frame clonotypes and omits some of them. Among 9,500 to 13,000 clones, around 74% were seen once, and the ten largest hold roughly 28%. The CDR3 sequence is 16 residues long. J was trimmed by 6 bases and V by 0 bases; bases with no gene match: 6. Germline V gives CDR1 SGHNT, CDR2 YYREEE (reference sequence).

This clonotype was sampled from a human donor with melanoma. The chain couples TRBV5-4 to TRBJ1-6; TRBD1 agrees at 7 bases. The sequences come from CD8+ T cells sorted from blood (inferred from file names), collected from a patient given nivolumab and ipilimumab in sequence. In nucleotides, the CDR3 is TGTGCCAGCAGCTTGGGATCGGGACAGCTTAATTCACCCCTCCACTTT. The encoded protein is CASSLGSGQLNSPLHF.